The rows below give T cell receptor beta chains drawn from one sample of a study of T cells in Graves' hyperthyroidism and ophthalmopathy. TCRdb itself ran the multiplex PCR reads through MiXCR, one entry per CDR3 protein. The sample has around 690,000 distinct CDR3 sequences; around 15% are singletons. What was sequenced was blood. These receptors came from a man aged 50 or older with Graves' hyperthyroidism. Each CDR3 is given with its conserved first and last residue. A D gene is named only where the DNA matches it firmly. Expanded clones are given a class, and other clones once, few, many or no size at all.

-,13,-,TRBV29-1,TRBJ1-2,CSVGPTGSRGYTF,TGCAGCGTTGGACCAACAGGGTCGCGGGGCTACACCTTC
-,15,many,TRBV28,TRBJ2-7,CASSQTWGPTYEQYF,TGTGCCAGCAGCCAGACGTGGGGACCCACCTACGAGCAGTACTTC
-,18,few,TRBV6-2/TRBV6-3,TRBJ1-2,CASSYSMIGGRGIYGYTF,TGTGCCAGCAGTTACTCGATGATCGGGGGAAGGGGGATCTATGGCTACACCTTC
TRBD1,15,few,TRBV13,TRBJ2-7,CASSPQGAKRNEQYF,TGTGCCAGCAGCCCACAGGGGGCGAAGAGGAACGAGCAGTACTTC
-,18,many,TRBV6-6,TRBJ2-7,CASSYSADRTTASYEQYF,TGTGCCAGCAGTTACTCCGCGGATCGGACTACAGCTTCCTACGAGCAGTACTTC
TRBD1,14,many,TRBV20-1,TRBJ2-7,CSARDRDRLYEQYF,TGCAGTGCTAGAGACCGGGACAGGCTCTACGAGCAGTACTTC
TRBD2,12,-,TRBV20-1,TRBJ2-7,CSGPLLADEQYF,TGCAGTGGGCCGTTACTAGCGGACGAGCAGTACTTC
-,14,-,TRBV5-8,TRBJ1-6,CASSPLEGNSPLHF,TGTGCCAGCAGCCCCCTCGAGGGAAATTCACCCCTCCACTTT
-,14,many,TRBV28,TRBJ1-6,CASSLANLNSPLHF,TGTGCCAGCAGTTTGGCGAACCTTAATTCACCCCTCCACTTT
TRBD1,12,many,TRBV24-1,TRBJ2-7,CATSGQNYEQYF,TGTGCCACCTCGGGACAGAACTACGAGCAGTACTTC
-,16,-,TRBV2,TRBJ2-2,CASSEWQGLDTGELFF,TGTGCCAGCAGTGAATGGCAGGGGTTGGACACCGGGGAGCTGTTTTTT
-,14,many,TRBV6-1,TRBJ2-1,CASKKASSYNEQFF,TGTGCCAGCAAAAAGGCGAGCTCCTACAATGAGCAGTTCTTC
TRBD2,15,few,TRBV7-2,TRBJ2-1,CASSPPSGRSNEQFF,TGTGCCAGCAGCCCCCCTAGCGGGAGATCGAATGAGCAGTTCTTC
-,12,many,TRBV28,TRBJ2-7,CASSLEDYEQYF,TGTGCCAGCAGTTTGGAGGACTACGAGCAGTACTTC